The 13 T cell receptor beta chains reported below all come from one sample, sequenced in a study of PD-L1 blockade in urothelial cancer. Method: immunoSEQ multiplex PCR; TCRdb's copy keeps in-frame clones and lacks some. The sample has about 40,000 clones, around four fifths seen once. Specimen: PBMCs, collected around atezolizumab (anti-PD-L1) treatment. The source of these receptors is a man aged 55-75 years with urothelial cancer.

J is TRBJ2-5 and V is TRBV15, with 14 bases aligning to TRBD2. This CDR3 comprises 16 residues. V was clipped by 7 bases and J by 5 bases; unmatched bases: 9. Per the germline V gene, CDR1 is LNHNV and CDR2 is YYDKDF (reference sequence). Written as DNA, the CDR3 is TGTGCCACCAATCCGACTAGCGGGAGGGCCGATGAGACCCAGTACTTC. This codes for CATNPTSGRADETQYF.

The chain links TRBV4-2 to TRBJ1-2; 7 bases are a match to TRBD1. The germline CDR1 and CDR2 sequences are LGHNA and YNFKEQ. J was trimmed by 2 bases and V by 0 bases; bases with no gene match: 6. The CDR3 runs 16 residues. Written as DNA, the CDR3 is TGTGCCAGCAGCCAAGATTTGGGACAGCGGAACTATGGCTACACCTTC. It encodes CASSQDLGQRNYGYTF.

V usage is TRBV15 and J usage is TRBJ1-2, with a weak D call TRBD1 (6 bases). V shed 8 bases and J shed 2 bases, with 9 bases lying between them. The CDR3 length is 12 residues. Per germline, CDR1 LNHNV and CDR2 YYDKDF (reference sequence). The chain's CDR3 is CATSGTNYGYTF. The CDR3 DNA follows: TGTGCCACCTCCGGGACAAACTATGGCTACACCTTC.

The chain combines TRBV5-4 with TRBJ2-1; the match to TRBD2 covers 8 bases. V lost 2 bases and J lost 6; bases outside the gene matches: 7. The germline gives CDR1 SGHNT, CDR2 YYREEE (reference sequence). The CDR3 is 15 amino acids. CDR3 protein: CASSFPLAGLNEQFF. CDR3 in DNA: TGTGCCAGCAGCTTCCCCCTAGCGGGCCTCAATGAGCAGTTCTTC. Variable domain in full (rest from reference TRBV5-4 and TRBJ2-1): ETGVTQSPTHLIKTRGQQVTLRCSSQSGHNTVSWYQQALGQGPQFIFQYYREEENGRGNFPPRFSGLQFPNYSSELNVNALELDDSALYLCASSFPLAGLNEQFFGPGTRLTVL.

Here the CDR3 DNA reads TGTGCCAGCAGCCACACTAGCGGATACAATGAGCAGTTCTTC. Amino acid sequence: CASSHTSGYNEQFF. The chain links TRBV7-2 to TRBJ2-1, with TRBD2 matching over 8 bases. This CDR3 is 14 amino acids long. Germline CDR1 and CDR2: SGHTA and FQGNSA. V gave up 5 bases and J gave up 4 bases; unmatched junction bases: 4.

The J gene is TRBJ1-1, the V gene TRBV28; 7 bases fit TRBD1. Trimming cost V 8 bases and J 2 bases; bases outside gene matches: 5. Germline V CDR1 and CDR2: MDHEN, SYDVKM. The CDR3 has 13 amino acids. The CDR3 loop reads CASEGQANTEAFF. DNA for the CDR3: TGTGCCAGCGAAGGACAGGCAAACACTGAAGCTTTCTTT.

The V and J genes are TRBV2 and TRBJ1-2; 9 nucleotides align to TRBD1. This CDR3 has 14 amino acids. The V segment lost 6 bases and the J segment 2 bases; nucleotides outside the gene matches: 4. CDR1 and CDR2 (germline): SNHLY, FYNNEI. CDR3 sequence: CASRGQGGNYGYTF. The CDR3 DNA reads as TGTGCCAGCAGGGGACAGGGAGGGAACTATGGCTACACCTTC.

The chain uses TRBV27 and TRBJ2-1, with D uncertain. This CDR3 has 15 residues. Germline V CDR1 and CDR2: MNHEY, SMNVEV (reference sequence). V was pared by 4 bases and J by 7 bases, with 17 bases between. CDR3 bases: TGTGCCAGCAGTTACCTGGCGGATCCTAGTAATGAGCAGTTCTTC. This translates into CASSYLADPSNEQFF.

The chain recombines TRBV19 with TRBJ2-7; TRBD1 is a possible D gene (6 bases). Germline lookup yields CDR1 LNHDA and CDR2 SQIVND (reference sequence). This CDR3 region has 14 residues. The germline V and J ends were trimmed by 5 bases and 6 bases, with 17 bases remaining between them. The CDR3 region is CASSPTTGAGEQYF. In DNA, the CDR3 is TGTGCCAGTAGTCCAACGACAGGTGCGGGCGAGCAGTACTTC.

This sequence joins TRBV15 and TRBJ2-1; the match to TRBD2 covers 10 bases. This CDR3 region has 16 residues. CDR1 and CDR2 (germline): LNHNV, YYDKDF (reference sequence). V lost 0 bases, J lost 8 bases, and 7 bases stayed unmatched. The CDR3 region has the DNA TGTGCCACCAGCAGAGAAACCGGGACTAGCGTTGATGAGCAGTTCTTC. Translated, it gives CATSRETGTSVDEQFF. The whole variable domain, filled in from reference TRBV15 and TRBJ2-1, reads DAMVIQNPRYQVTQFGKPVTLSCSQTLNHNVMYWYQQKSSQAPKLLFHYYDKDFNNEADTPDNFQSRRPNTSFCFLDIRSPGLGDTAMYLCATSRETGTSVDEQFFGPGTRLTVL.

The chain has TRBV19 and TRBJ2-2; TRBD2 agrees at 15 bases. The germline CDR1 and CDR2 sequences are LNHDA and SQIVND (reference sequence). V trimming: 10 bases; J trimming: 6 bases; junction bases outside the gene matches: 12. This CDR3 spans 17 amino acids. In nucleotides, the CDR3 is TGTGCCACACACCACGGACTAGCGGGGGGGCCCGCCGGGGAGCTGTTTTTT. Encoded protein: CATHHGLAGGPAGELFF.

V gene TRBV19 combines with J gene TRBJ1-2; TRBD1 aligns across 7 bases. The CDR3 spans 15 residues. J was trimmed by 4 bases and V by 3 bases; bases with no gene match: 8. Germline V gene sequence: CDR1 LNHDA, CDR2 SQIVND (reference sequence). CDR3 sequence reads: CASSIGTDVFYGYTF. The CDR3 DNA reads TGTGCCAGTAGTATTGGGACAGATGTGTTCTATGGCTACACCTTC.

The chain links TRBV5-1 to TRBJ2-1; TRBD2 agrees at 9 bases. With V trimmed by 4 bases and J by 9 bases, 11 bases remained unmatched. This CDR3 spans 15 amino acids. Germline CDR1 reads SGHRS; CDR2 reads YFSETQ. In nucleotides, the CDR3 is TGCGCCAGCAGCGGGTTGGCGGGGGGGTCCGGTGAGCAGTTCTTC. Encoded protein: CASSGLAGGSGEQFF. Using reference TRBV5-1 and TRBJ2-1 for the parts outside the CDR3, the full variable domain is KAGVTQTPRYLIKTRGQQVTLSCSPISGHRSVSWYQQTPGQGLQFLFEYFSETQRNKGNFPGRFSGRQFSNSRSEMNVSTLELGDSALYLCASSGLAGGSGEQFFGPGTRLTVL.